These 26 T cell receptor beta chains came from one sample sequenced in a study of long-term antiretroviral therapy in people with HIV. Sequencing relied on immunoSEQ assay v3.0, run at survey level. The assay was immunoSEQ multiplex PCR, and TCRdb's table has in-frame clones only and misses some. The data show roughly 30,000 clones, more than 75% seen once. The sequences come from unsorted PBMCs, collected about 5 years after starting antiretroviral therapy. The origin of the receptors is a man aged 35 to 55 with HIV.

V is TRBV4-3 and J is TRBJ2-7; D possibly corresponds to TRBD2 (6 bases). Trimming left V 8 bases short and J 0 bases short, with 14 bases between. Germline CDR1 and CDR2: LGHNA and YSLEER. This CDR3 region has 14 residues. The CDR3 sequence is CASARERVSYEQYF. The CDR3, as DNA: TGCGCCAGCGCTCGGGAGAGGGTCTCCTACGAGCAGTACTTC.

The chain couples TRBV2 to TRBJ1-5; TRBD1 agrees at 8 bases. J lost 5 bases, V lost 6 bases, and 6 bases had no gene match. There are 14 residues in the CDR3. CDR1 SNHLY and CDR2 FYNNEI come from the germline V gene. CDR3 coding DNA: TGTGCCAGCAGAAACAGGGGGGAATATCAGCCCCAGCATTTT. Protein sequence: CASRNRGEYQPQHF.

This clone was recorded once. The V call is TRBV13, the J call TRBJ2-3; D remains ambiguous. The germline CDR1 and CDR2 sequences are PRHDT and FYEKMQ (reference sequence). V gave up 0 bases and J gave up 3 bases, with 13 bases separating them. The CDR3 consists of 16 residues. The CDR3 spells CASSLGVPDVTDTQYF. The CDR3 DNA is TGTGCCAGCAGCTTAGGGGTCCCCGACGTTACAGATACGCAGTATTTT.

V and J are TRBV23-1 and TRBJ1-1; 8 bases are shared with TRBD1. TRBV23-1 counts as an open reading frame of uncertain function. J gave up 6 bases and V 2 bases, and 8 bases lay outside the gene matches. The CDR3 is 15 amino acids. In DNA, the CDR3 is TGCGCCAGCAGTCAACGACAGGGGTTCAAGGCTGAAGCTTTCTTT. It codes for CASSQRQGFKAEAFF.

The chain recombines TRBV7-2 with TRBJ1-5, with no clear D. Germline CDR1 is SGHTA and CDR2 is FQGNSA. V lost 1 base to trimming and J lost 7 bases, with 8 bases between them. The CDR3 length is 13 residues. The CDR3 DNA reads as TGTGCCAGCAGCTTAGAAGTATACCAGCCCCAGCATTTT. It codes for CASSLEVYQPQHF.

The V gene is TRBV13, the J gene TRBJ2-5, with D possibly TRBD2 on 6 matching bases. Per germline, CDR1 PRHDT and CDR2 FYEKMQ (reference sequence). V lost 5 bases and J lost 0, with 10 bases in between. The CDR3 is 14 residues long. The CDR3 DNA follows: TGTGCCAGCAGCATGGCGGGAAACCAAGAGACCCAGTACTTC. Amino acids: CASSMAGNQETQYF. Complete variable domain (other parts from reference TRBV13 and TRBJ2-5): AAGVIQSPRHLIKEKRETATLKCYPIPRHDTVYWYQQGPGQDPQFLISFYEKMQSDKGSIPDRFSAQQFSDYHSELNMSSLELGDSALYFCASSMAGNQETQYFGPGTRLLVL.

This chain uses TRBV15 with TRBJ1-2, with no clear D. Germline lookup yields CDR1 LNHNV and CDR2 YYDKDF (reference sequence). Trimming shortened V by 0 bases and J by 7 bases, and 18 bases separated the two germline ends. The CDR3 has 16 residues. In DNA, the CDR3 is TGTGCCACCAGCAGAGATAGGGCAGTCAAGACGTCTGGCTACACCTTC. This sequence encodes CATSRDRAVKTSGYTF.

This chain links TRBV6-5 with TRBJ2-3, with TRBD2 as a possible D gene (5 bases). Germline V CDR1 and CDR2: MNHEY, SVGAGI. The CDR3 consists of 15 residues. V was trimmed by 6 bases and J by 4 bases, leaving 17 bases between them. DNA for the CDR3: TGTGCCAGCAGGACCTCGGGGTACACCCCAGATACGCAGTATTTT. Its protein is CASRTSGYTPDTQYF.

This sequence joins TRBV13 and TRBJ2-5; 11 bases align to TRBD1. This CDR3 is 18 amino acids long. J was trimmed by 4 bases and V by 5 bases; bases with no gene match: 15. The germline CDR1 and CDR2 sequences are PRHDT and FYEKMQ (reference sequence). For the CDR3, the DNA is TGTGCCAGCAGCGTCCGGGACAGGGGGTGGATTGAAGGAGAGACCCAGTACTTC. Its protein product is CASSVRDRGWIEGETQYF.

This clone has just one count. The chain is built from TRBV5-4 and TRBJ2-2; tentative D call: TRBD1 (5 bases). V was pared by 1 base and J by 0 bases, with 7 bases between. Germline CDR1 and CDR2: SGHNT and YYREEE (reference sequence). This CDR3 has 15 residues. CDR3 protein: CASSLSRANTGELFF. The CDR3 DNA reads TGTGCCAGCAGCTTGTCCAGGGCGAACACCGGGGAGCTGTTTTTT.

This rearrangement joins TRBV4-1 to TRBJ2-1; tentative D call: TRBD2 (6 bases). CDR1 MGHRA and CDR2 YSYEKL come from the germline V gene. The CDR3 loop spans 15 amino acids. Deletions cut 2 bases from V and 7 bases from J, with 15 bases between. The CDR3 bases are TGCGCCAGCAGCCAAAGTTTTGTAGCGGAAAATGAGCAGTTCTTC. The encoded protein is CASSQSFVAENEQFF.

The chain employs TRBV5-1 and TRBJ2-1; 10 bases are a match to TRBD1. The CDR3 spans 14 residues. The ends lost 0 bases at V and 6 bases at J; junction bases unmatched: 0. Germline V lookup: CDR1 SGHRS, CDR2 YFSETQ. CDR3 sequence: CASSLGDRGNEQFF. CDR3 sequence (DNA): TGCGCCAGCAGCTTGGGGGACAGGGGCAATGAGCAGTTCTTC.

The chain recombines TRBV18 with TRBJ2-1, with D possibly being TRBD2 (5 bases). The CDR3 has 13 residues. Looked up from germline, CDR1 is KGHSH and CDR2 is LQKENI. The germline V and J ends were trimmed by 4 bases and 11 bases, with 15 bases remaining between them. CDR3 sequence reads: CASSLQDEGKQFF. DNA of the CDR3: TGTGCCAGCTCACTCCAGGACGAGGGTAAGCAGTTCTTC.

This sequence joins TRBV5-6 and TRBJ2-7; 7 nucleotides align to TRBD1. Germline V gene data show CDR1 as SGHDT and CDR2 as YYEEEE. The CDR3 consists of 15 residues. V was pared by 4 bases and J by 0 bases, with 7 bases of the junction left unmatched. CDR3 coding DNA: TGTGCCAGCAGCCTGGGGGACAGCTACTCCTACGAGCAGTACTTC. Translating it yields CASSLGDSYSYEQYF.

Relative to its sample, this clone is hyperexpanded. This chain links TRBV13 with TRBJ1-1; D gene uncertain. This CDR3 comprises 13 residues. V was shortened by 1 base and J by 1 base, with 4 bases between the two germline ends. CDR1 is PRHDT and CDR2 is FYEKMQ in the germline V gene (reference sequence). CDR3 in amino acids: CASSLAWNTEAFF. CDR3 DNA sequence: TGTGCCAGCAGCTTAGCGTGGAACACTGAAGCTTTCTTT.

The chain's CDR3 is CASSYTETQYF. The CDR3 DNA reads as TGTGCCAGCAGTTACACGGAGACCCAGTACTTC. The rearrangement joins TRBV6-6 to TRBJ2-5; D gene uncertain. CDR1 and CDR2 from the germline V gene are MNHNY and SVGAGI (reference sequence). CDR3 size: 11 residues. Trimming cost V 2 bases and J 5 bases, with 3 bases left between them.

The rearrangement joins TRBV7-2 to TRBJ1-5; possibly TRBD1 for D (5 bases). CDR3 length: 16 amino acids. Trimming stripped 4 bases from V and 4 bases from J, with 17 bases between. Per the germline V gene, CDR1 is SGHTA and CDR2 is FQGNSA. The CDR3 coding sequence is TGTGCCAGCAGCTCAATTTCAGGGATTTGGAATCAGCCCCAGCATTTT. As protein: CASSSISGIWNQPQHF.

This chain uses TRBV5-1 with TRBJ1-1; 7 bases match TRBD1. This CDR3 region has 14 residues. Germline V CDR1 and CDR2: SGHRS, YFSETQ. The CDR3 sequence is CRSGSGQSNTEAFF. CDR3 sequence (DNA): TGCCGTTCGGGGTCGGGACAGTCGAACACTGAAGCTTTCTTT.

V gene TRBV29-1 combines with J gene TRBJ2-5; 9 positions agree with TRBD1. The CDR3 consists of 13 residues. Germline values: CDR1 SQVTM, CDR2 ANQGSEA. The J segment lost 4 bases and the V segment lost 6 bases, leaving 6 bases of the junction unmatched. The CDR3 here is CSVDRGGRETQYF. In DNA, the CDR3 is TGCAGCGTGGACAGGGGAGGAAGAGAGACCCAGTACTTC.

The gene calls are TRBV7-8 and TRBJ1-5; D is undetermined. Trimming pared 2 bases from V and 3 bases from J, leaving 11 bases between. The CDR3 totals 15 residues. Germline CDR1 and CDR2: SGHVS and FQNEAQ. The chain's CDR3 is CASSLNEQNNQPQHF. The CDR3 DNA reads TGTGCCAGCAGCTTAAATGAGCAGAACAATCAGCCCCAGCATTTT.

The chain carries TRBV7-9 and TRBJ1-2, with 9 bases identical to TRBD1. Germline lookup yields CDR1 SEHNR and CDR2 FQNEAQ (reference sequence). The CDR3 extends over 12 amino acids. V lost 6 bases and J lost 6; bases outside the gene matches: 2. The CDR3, as DNA: TGTGCCAGCAGTCGGGACAGGGATGGCTACACCTTC. As protein: CASSRDRDGYTF.

The V gene is TRBV5-4, the J gene TRBJ1-5; D uncertain. V dropped 4 bases and J dropped 0 bases, with 8 bases sitting between them. The CDR3 is 14 residues long. Germline V CDR1 and CDR2: SGHNT, YYREEE (reference sequence). CDR3 loop: CASSTEGSNQPQHF. DNA for the CDR3: TGTGCCAGCAGCACGGAAGGTAGCAATCAGCCCCAGCATTTT. Using reference TRBV5-4 and TRBJ1-5 for the parts outside the CDR3, the full variable domain is ETGVTQSPTHLIKTRGQQVTLRCSSQSGHNTVSWYQQALGQGPQFIFQYYREEENGRGNFPPRFSGLQFPNYSSELNVNALELDDSALYLCASSTEGSNQPQHFGDGTRLSIL.

The V and J genes are TRBV6-5 and TRBJ2-2, with D perhaps matching TRBD1 (6 bases). CDR1 and CDR2 (germline): MNHEY, SVGAGI. The CDR3 runs to 15 residues. Trimming removed 3 bases from V and 4 bases from J, with 12 bases in between. CDR3 DNA: TGTGCCAGCAGTTATCTGTCAGGGGCCACCGGGGAGCTGTTTTTT. Protein sequence: CASSYLSGATGELFF.

The V and J genes are TRBV20-1 and TRBJ1-5, with no clear D. Germline V gene sequence: CDR1 DFQATT, CDR2 SNEGSKA (reference sequence). This CDR3 spans 10 amino acids. Deletions cut 3 bases from V and 8 bases from J, with 5 bases between. The CDR3 here is CSARAEPQHF. The CDR3 bases are TGCAGTGCTAGGGCGGAGCCCCAGCATTTT.

The chain carries TRBV14 and TRBJ2-4; 11 bases are shared with TRBD2. The CDR3 totals 15 residues. CDR1 is SGHDN and CDR2 is FVKESK in the germline V gene. After removal of 5 bases from V and 9 bases from J, the junction contained 9 bases not matched to a gene. The CDR3 sequence: CASSNRLAGLGIQYF. The CDR3 region has the DNA TGTGCCAGCAGCAATCGACTAGCGGGACTCGGCATTCAGTACTTC.

The chain links TRBV7-2 to TRBJ2-1; D is unclear. Germline CDR1 is SGHTA and CDR2 is FQGNSA. The germline V and J ends were trimmed by 4 bases and 10 bases, with 14 bases remaining between them. The CDR3 has 13 residues. The CDR3 nucleotides read TGTGCCAGCAGCTCCACCGAATACATGGAGCAGTTCTTC. Its translation is CASSSTEYMEQFF.